What follows is one T cell receptor beta chain and its context. This clone has a handful of counts. The antigen it binds to is not known. The record has no base qualities; no much larger clone is one base away. The CDR3 regions of human TCRbeta chains were subjected to immunosequencing. The paper's processing steps were these. TCRs in the repertoires were compared against a reference library of SARS-CoV-2-specific TCRs that had been generated with the MIRA antigen-specificity platform. Breadth was defined as the fraction of unique TCRs that were SARS-CoV-2-associated, and depth was defined as the fraction of total T cells that were SARS-CoV-2-associated. Using the MIRA data, every spike-specific TCR was mapped to the spike region that the TCR reacted to and assigned to either a CD4 or a CD8 class. Log10-transformed breadth and depth values were compared by one-way ANOVA with Sidak's multiple comparisons tests. The table comes from immuneACCESS by way of TCRdb, which keeps in-frame sequences with V and J called. Part of the clones is missing from these tables; in studies checked, under half for an unresolved V gene and the rest for unknown reasons. Clonal size and the V and J genes are those of that table, whereas D and trimming came from the DNA. The sample includes 130,000 or so clones, with approximately 91% observed a single time. Under 6% of the sample is taken by the ten largest.

Reading the label with the study, this specimen's time point is: about 28 days (+/-7) after the second vaccine dose. Because spike-specific TCR depth and breadth did not differ between the two schedules, AZD1222 recipients who got a second dose at roughly 4 weeks were pooled with those who got a second dose at roughly 12 weeks. Samples from vaccinated people were obtained from the UK trials COV001 and COV002, which included a single-blind randomized controlled phase 2/3 trial of AZD1222 (ChAdOx1 nCoV-19) in healthy adults. For TCRbeta chain sequencing, PBMC samples were collected from trial participants at day 0 and at day 28 after the second dose. The data are from a study of T cell responses to AZD1222 COVID-19 vaccine (TCRdb year 2021). With respect to the entire study: TCR sequencing covered fewer than 250 trial participants: 200 to 220 given two doses of AZD1222 and 26 given two doses of MenACWY control vaccine. Trial participants were enrolled by age into subgroups of 18-55, 56-69 and 70-plus years, and around 140, 26 and 57 TCR-sequenced participants, respectively, were included in these subgroups.

The CDR3 starts with the cysteine, ends with the phenylalanine, and has 15 residues. Only the CDR3 DNA stays, 45 bases, in frame from base 1. Reading the germline V gene gives CDR1 MNHNS and CDR2 SASEGT. V lost 0 bases and J lost 5 bases, and the count of bases not matched to a germline gene is 6. What the work shows at the level of the full study, not this receptor alone: Conclusions about previously exposed vaccinees are limited, since just five or six AZD1222 recipients were seropositive for SARS-CoV-2 at baseline. Because no samples from the day 14 peak response were available, repertoires could be characterized only after the peak T cell response. The whole spike protein was spanned by vaccine-associated CD4 TCRs, and dominant responses were seen in regions 160-218 and 743-854. After two AZD1222 doses, spike-specific TCR breadth and depth were significantly higher than at day 0 and than in MenACWY recipients. Reportedly, close to half of the unique spike-specific TCRs recognized epitopes lying outside the regions that are mutated in the B.1.351 and B.1.1.7 variants. In the small 56-69-year group, the increase in depth fell short of significance, most likely because of low power. Participants were mostly white British and included more females than males, and it was suggested by the authors that clonal diversity may have been underestimated.

The sequence is built from TRBV6-1 and TRBJ2-7; 8 bases in the junction line up with TRBD2. The sequenced sample was peripheral blood, obtained 28 days after the second AZD1222 dose. The clonotype comes from an adult who received the AZD1222 COVID-19 vaccine. The nucleotides read TGTGCCAGCAGTGAAGCGACGGGAGGGCCCCACGAGCAGTACTTC. Translated, it reads CASSEATGGPHEQYF.